Listed below are T cell receptor beta chains from one sample, sequenced in a study of blood T cells in healthy people across ages. MiXCR, applied by TCRdb to the 5' RACE reads, yields one record per CDR3 protein. The profile covers 550,000 to 700,000 distinct CDR3 sequences, with roughly 28% appearing a single time and under 20% taken by the ten largest. Source material: blood. The receptors originated from a woman between 70 and 85 years old in good health. Both conserved end residues are part of each CDR3. D genes are given only for firm matches. Not every row has a clone size; where given, it reads once, few, many or a size class.

clone size | J gene | D gene | V gene | CDR3 length | CDR3 DNA | CDR3 protein
- | TRBJ2-4 | - | TRBV19 | 16 | TGTGCCAGTAGTATGGGGGGAGGAACCTTTGGGAACATTCAGTACTTC | CASSMGGGTFGNIQYF
- | TRBJ2-1 | TRBD2 | TRBV2 | 13 | TGTGCCAGCAGCGTCGGACTAGCAGATGAGCAGTTCTTC | CASSVGLADEQFF
- | TRBJ1-6 | TRBD1 | TRBV19 | 14 | TGTGCCAGTAGCCGGACAGGGGAGAATTCACCCCTCCACTTT | CASSRTGENSPLHF
- | TRBJ1-1 | - | TRBV28 | 14 | TGTGCCAGCACCGAAAGGCCCCCAGGCACTGAAGCTTTCTTT | CASTERPPGTEAFF
few | TRBJ2-1 | - | TRBV7-2 | 12 | TGTGCCAGCAGCTTAGCCTTCAATGAGCAGTTCTTC | CASSLAFNEQFF
few | TRBJ1-2 | - | TRBV5-1 | 15 | TGCGCCAGCAGCTCCAATCGACGGCCTAACTATGGCTACACCTTC | CASSSNRRPNYGYTF
many | TRBJ2-7 | - | TRBV12-3/TRBV12-4 | 12 | TGTGCCAGCAGTTTGGCCGGGGGAGAGCAGTACTTC | CASSLAGGEQYF
- | TRBJ2-7 | - | TRBV3-1 | 13 | TGTGCCAGCAGCCGTATCCAGGGTATTGAGCAGTACTTC | CASSRIQGIEQYF
few | TRBJ2-1 | - | TRBV19 | 15 | TGTGCCAGTAGTATAGATGGCAGGGGAAGGAATGAGCAGTTCTTC | CASSIDGRGRNEQFF
- | TRBJ2-5 | TRBD2 | TRBV20-1 | 14 | TGCAGTGCTAGCCAGCGGGGGGCACGGGAGACCCAGTACTTC | CSASQRGARETQYF
- | TRBJ2-5 | - | TRBV29-1 | 13 | TGCAGCGCTAGAAGGGGGACCCAAGAGACCCAGTACTTC | CSARRGTQETQYF
few | TRBJ1-1 | - | TRBV25-1 | 16 | TGTGCCAGCAGTGAATTGGGGAACAGGGCGAACACTGAAGCTTTCTTT | CASSELGNRANTEAFF
- | TRBJ1-2 | TRBD1 | TRBV15 | 14 | TGTGCCACCAGCAGACAGGGGGCGGACTATGGCTACACCTTC | CATSRQGADYGYTF
- | TRBJ1-6 | TRBD1 | TRBV20-1 | 16 | TGCAGTGCTCTATCCGGAAGGGACAGAAATAATTCACCCCTCCACTTT | CSALSGRDRNNSPLHF
many | TRBJ2-7 | TRBD1 | TRBV20-1 | 14 | TGCAGTGCTTCCGGGACAGGGAGGTCTTACGAGCAGTACTTC | CSASGTGRSYEQYF
- | TRBJ2-1 | TRBD2 | TRBV11-3 | 19 | TGTGCCAGCAGCTTAGAAGGACCTAGCGGGAAGAGCTCCTACAATGAGCAGTTCTTC | CASSLEGPSGKSSYNEQFF
- | TRBJ1-1 | TRBD1 | TRBV29-1 | 17 | TGCAGCGTTACCATACCTCCGGGACAGGGAGGAGGAGGTGAAGCTTTCTTT | CSVTIPPGQGGGGEAFF
few | TRBJ2-5 | TRBD2 | TRBV7-9 | 14 | TGTGCCAGCTCAAGGGACTATTTACAAGAGACCCAGTACTTC | CASSRDYLQETQYF
- | TRBJ2-7 | - | TRBV5-6 | 15 | TGTGCCAGCAGCAGACGGTCCCTTAGCTCCTACGAGCAGTACTTC | CASSRRSLSSYEQYF
- | TRBJ2-7 | TRBD1 | TRBV4-3 | 16 | TGCGCCAGCAGCCAAGTCTGGGTAGGGACAGGGAGCGAGCAGTACTTC | CASSQVWVGTGSEQYF
- | TRBJ2-1 | - | TRBV7-3 | 14 | TGTGCCAGCAGCCTCGAAGGACGGGGCTTTGAGCAGTTCTTC | CASSLEGRGFEQFF
- | TRBJ2-5 | - | TRBV9 | 15 | TGTGCCAGCAGCGTCACAGGGGGGGTCCTTGAGACCCAGTACTTC | CASSVTGGVLETQYF
- | TRBJ2-7 | - | TRBV29-1 | 17 | TGCAGCGTTGAATTAGTAGTGGGGGATAGAGGGTCCTACGAGCAGTACTTC | CSVELVVGDRGSYEQYF
- | TRBJ1-1 | - | TRBV12-3/TRBV12-4 | 14 | TGTGCCAGCAGTTTTGGGACCATGGTGGCTGAAGCTTTCTTT | CASSFGTMVAEAFF
few | TRBJ1-6 | - | TRBV4-1 | 16 | TGCGCCAGCAGCCACGTTAGTAGTTCCTATAATTCACCCCTCCACTTT | CASSHVSSSYNSPLHF
- | TRBJ1-6 | - | TRBV6-2/TRBV6-3 | 15 | TGTGCCAGCAGGACCGAAGACTCCTATAATTCACCCCTCCACTTT | CASRTEDSYNSPLHF
- | TRBJ1-2 | TRBD1 | TRBV2 | 14 | TGTGCCGGAACAGGACAGGGTGGAAACTATGGCTACACCTTC | CAGTGQGGNYGYTF
few | TRBJ2-6 | TRBD1 | TRBV6-2/TRBV6-3 | 17 | TGTGCCAGCAGTAAGCGACAGGGGGCACCTGGGGCCAACGTCCTGACTTTC | CASSKRQGAPGANVLTF
many | TRBJ1-1 | TRBD1 | TRBV9 | 14 | TGTGCCAGCAGCCCTACGGACAGGGGGATTGAAGCTTTCTTT | CASSPTDRGIEAFF
many | TRBJ2-1 | - | TRBV18 | 11 | TGTGCCAGCAGCCCCCGGAATGAGCAGTTCTTC | CASSPRNEQFF
- | TRBJ1-1 | - | TRBV5-1 | 15 | TGCGCCAGCAGCTTCGCAGGGTCCTATTTGGCTGAAGCTTTCTTT | CASSFAGSYLAEAFF
few | TRBJ1-4 | - | TRBV20-1 | 13 | TGCAGTGTTCGAGGGGGGGAGAATGAAAAACTGTTTTTT | CSVRGGENEKLFF
few | TRBJ2-3 | - | TRBV10-3 | 16 | TGTGCCATCAGTGAGCCAACGGGGGTTGTCACAGATACGCAGTATTTT | CAISEPTGVVTDTQYF
- | TRBJ1-2 | - | TRBV18 | 12 | TGTGCCAGCTCACCGATGTCCGATGGCTACACCTTC | CASSPMSDGYTF
- | TRBJ2-1 | TRBD2 | TRBV7-2 | 16 | TGTGCCAGCACCATTTGGGGGGGACTAGCGGGGGTTGAGCAGTTCTTC | CASTIWGGLAGVEQFF
- | TRBJ2-1 | - | TRBV4-3 | 16 | TGCGCCAGCAGCCAAGACGGAGGGTTCTCCTACAATGAGCAGTTCTTC | CASSQDGGFSYNEQFF
many | TRBJ2-5 | - | TRBV12-3/TRBV12-4 | 17 | TGTGCCAGCAGTTTAGGTCTAGCCCCCTTACGGGAAGAGACCCAGTACTTC | CASSLGLAPLREETQYF
- | TRBJ1-5 | TRBD1 | TRBV14 | 16 | TGTGCCAGCAGCCAAGTGGAACAGGGGGTGAGTCAGCCCCAGCATTTT | CASSQVEQGVSQPQHF
few | TRBJ1-1 | - | TRBV5-1 | 12 | TGCGCCAGCAGCTTGGAGGGGCGGGCAGCTTTCTTT | CASSLEGRAAFF
- | TRBJ1-2 | TRBD1 | TRBV7-3 | 13 | TGTGCCAGAGTAATACAGGGGAACTATGGCTACACCTTC | CARVIQGNYGYTF
- | TRBJ2-7 | - | TRBV6-2/TRBV6-3 | 14 | TGTGCCAGCAGTTACTCGGGGGATCGCTACGAGCAGTACTTC | CASSYSGDRYEQYF
- | TRBJ2-5 | - | TRBV12-3/TRBV12-4 | 14 | TGTGCCGGCAGTTTTGGGACAACTGGAGAGACCCAGTACTTC | CAGSFGTTGETQYF
- | TRBJ1-5 | TRBD1 | TRBV12-3/TRBV12-4 | 14 | TGTGCCAGCAGTTTTAGACAGGGTAGTCAGCCCCAGCATTTT | CASSFRQGSQPQHF